The T cell receptor (beta chain) described here comes from a study of blood T cell repertoires in COVID-19. Overall study: The origin of the acute and convalescent COVID-19 samples was the United States, Italy and Spain.

Assay used: immunoSEQ multiplex PCR; TCRdb lists only in-frame clones, some missing. Of a few hundred thousand clones in the sample, roughly 82% are singletons; the top ten hold roughly 1.4%. Trimming at V came to 7 bases and at J to 4 bases, leaving 9 bases not matched to a gene. The CDR3 extends over 14 amino acids. CDR1 is SNHLY and CDR2 is FYNNEI in the germline V gene. The TCR comes from a woman between 35 and 50 years old who had recovered from COVID-19. The rearrangement joins TRBV2 to TRBJ1-2; 7 bases map to TRBD1. The specimen sequenced was peripheral blood. CDR3 sequence: CASINRDSLYGYTF. The CDR3 region has the DNA TGTGCCAGCATCAACCGGGACAGCCTCTATGGCTACACCTTC.